The clone carrying this T cell receptor (beta chain) was detected a few times. The entry originates in a study of blood T cell repertoires in COVID-19. Study summary: T cells, B-cell-depleted T cells, or PBMCs supplied cDNA or gDNA.

Source study methods: Amplified reference gene primers provided the basis for estimating nucleated cell counts. Assay used: immunoSEQ multiplex PCR; TCRdb lists only in-frame clones, some missing. That table furnishes V, J and clone size, whereas the DNA furnished D and trimming. Of around 170,000 clones listed, 90% to 95% were seen once; the top ten hold approximately 0.48%. This CDR3 region has 16 residues. Germline V lookup: CDR1 LGHDT, CDR2 YNNKEL (reference sequence). J was trimmed by 4 bases and V by 0 bases; bases with no gene match: 4. This chain joins TRBV3-1 (or the pseudogene TRBV3-2) and TRBJ2-5; 11 bases are shared with TRBD2. Sequencing was done on a sample of peripheral blood. The sequence was obtained from a man aged 50 or older with acute or convalescent COVID-19. The CDR3 sequence: CASSQELLAGGETQYF. The DNA for the CDR3 is TGTGCCAGCAGCCAAGAGCTCCTAGCGGGGGGAGAGACCCAGTACTTC.